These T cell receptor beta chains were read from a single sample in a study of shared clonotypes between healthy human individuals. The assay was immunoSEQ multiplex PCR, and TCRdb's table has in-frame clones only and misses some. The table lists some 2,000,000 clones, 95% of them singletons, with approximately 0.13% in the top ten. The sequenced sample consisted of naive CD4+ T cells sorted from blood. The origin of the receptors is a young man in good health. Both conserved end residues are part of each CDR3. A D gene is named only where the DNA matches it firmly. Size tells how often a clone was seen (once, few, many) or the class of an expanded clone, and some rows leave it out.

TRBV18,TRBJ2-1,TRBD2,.,TGTGCCAGCTCACCTTTGACTAGCGGGAGTTACAATGAGCAGTTCTTC,CASSPLTSGSYNEQFF
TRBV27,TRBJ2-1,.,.,TGTGCCACCAGGTCGACGAACGTCCCTTACAATGAGCAGTTCTTC,CATRSTNVPYNEQFF
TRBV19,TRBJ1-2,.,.,TGTGCCAGTAGTGCTCCCGCCGAAGGGAACTATGGCTACACCTTC,CASSAPAEGNYGYTF
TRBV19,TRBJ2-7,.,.,TGTGCCAGTAGTATCGGCGATTCCTACGAGCAGTACTTC,CASSIGDSYEQYF
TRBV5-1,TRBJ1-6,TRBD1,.,TGCGCCAGCAGCTTGAAGGGATCACAGGGGAGCTCCTATAATTCACCCCTCCACTTT,CASSLKGSQGSSYNSPLHF
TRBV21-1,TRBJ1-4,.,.,TGTGCCAGCAGCCCCGACGGGAGAGTCGGCGAAAAACTGTTTTTT,CASSPDGRVGEKLFF
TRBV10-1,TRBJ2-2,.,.,TGCGCCAGCAGTGAATCGGCGCGTGGGGAGCTGTTTTTT,CASSESARGELFF
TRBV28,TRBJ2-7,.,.,TGTGCCAGCAATCCGCCGGCGGCACCCTACGAGCAGTACTTC,CASNPPAAPYEQYF
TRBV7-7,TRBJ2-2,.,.,TGTGCTAGCAGCTTAACAGACGCGAACACCGGGGAGCTGTTTTTT,CASSLTDANTGELFF
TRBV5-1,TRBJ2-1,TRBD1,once,TGCGCCAGCAGCTGGGACAGATCCTACAATGAGCAGTTCTTC,CASSWDRSYNEQFF
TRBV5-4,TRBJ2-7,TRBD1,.,TGTGCCAGCAGCTTGGGGGACAGGGTAGTCCACGAGCAGTACTTC,CASSLGDRVVHEQYF
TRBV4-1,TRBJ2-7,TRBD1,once,TGCGCCAGCAGCCAAGAAGGGGGCAGGCAGTACTTC,CASSQEGGRQYF
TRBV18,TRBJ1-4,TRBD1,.,TGTGCCAGCTCCCAGACAGGGACCGAACTTGAAAAACTGTTTTTT,CASSQTGTELEKLFF
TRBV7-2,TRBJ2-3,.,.,TGTGCCAGCAGCTCCTGGGGTGGGGGCGCAGATACGCAGTATTTT,CASSSWGGGADTQYF
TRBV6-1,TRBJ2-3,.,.,TGTGCCAGCAGTGAAGCAACGGGCGGGGGCAGCACAGATACGCAGTATTTT,CASSEATGGGSTDTQYF
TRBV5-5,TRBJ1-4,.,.,TGTGCCAGCAGCGCACAGGGTTTAGGGAATGAAAAACTGTTTTTT,CASSAQGLGNEKLFF
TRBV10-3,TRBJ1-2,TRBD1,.,TGTGCCATCAGAGGGACAGATGATGGCTACACCTTC,CAIRGTDDGYTF
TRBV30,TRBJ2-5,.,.,TGTGCCTGGAGTCGGGGCCTTGTGGAGACCCAGTACTTC,CAWSRGLVETQYF
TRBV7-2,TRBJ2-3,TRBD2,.,TGTGCCAGCAGCTTTGTAGCGGGAGTTAGCACAGATACGCAGTATTTT,CASSFVAGVSTDTQYF
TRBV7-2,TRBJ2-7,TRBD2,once,TGTGCCAGCAGCTTAGAGGCTAGCGGGAGACACGAGCAGTACTTC,CASSLEASGRHEQYF